Following are 14 T cell receptor beta chains from one sample sequenced in a study of CD8 T cells in Susac syndrome. About 0.5 to 1 ug RNA was reverse transcribed with random hexamers. TCRdb recomputed calls from the immunoSEQ multiplex PCR reads with MiXCR, one row per CDR3 protein. The sample contains some 150,000 distinct CDR3 sequences, less than 97% of which appear only once. Sequences were obtained from CD8+ T cells from PBMCs. The source is a human donor with multiple sclerosis.

V usage is TRBV25-1 and J usage is TRBJ2-6; D is possibly TRBD1 (7 bases). The germline V and J ends were trimmed by 2 bases and 2 bases, with 13 bases remaining between them. The germline CDR1 and CDR2 sequences are MGHDK and SYGVNS. This CDR3 has 17 residues. The CDR3 loop reads CASSEGGGGTGANVLTF. As DNA, the CDR3 is TGTGCCAGCAGTGAAGGAGGAGGGGGCACTGGGGCCAACGTCCTGACTTTC.

The chain carries TRBV20-1 and TRBJ1-1, with unresolved D. CDR1 and CDR2 from the germline V gene are DFQATT and SNEGSKA (reference sequence). This CDR3 is built from 14 residues. V lost 0 bases and J 3 bases, leaving 11 bases between the germline ends. The CDR3 sequence is CSAREASTHTEAFF. The CDR3 DNA follows: TGCAGTGCTAGAGAGGCATCAACGCACACTGAAGCTTTCTTT.

The chain combines TRBV3-1 with TRBJ1-2; D is ambiguous. CDR3 size: 15 residues. Looked up from germline, CDR1 is LGHDT and CDR2 is YNNKEL (reference sequence). V was clipped by 3 bases and J by 2 bases, with 13 bases between them. The chain's CDR3 is CASSQRDFWNYGYTF. CDR3 nucleotide sequence: TGTGCCAGCAGCCAGAGGGATTTTTGGAACTATGGCTACACCTTC.

This clonotype was seen only once. The chain has TRBV7-2 and TRBJ2-2; D is uncertain. The CDR3 contains 12 residues. Germline V lookup: CDR1 SGHTA, CDR2 FQGNSA. Trimming stripped 0 bases from V and 8 bases from J, with 4 bases between. The CDR3 sequence: CASSLAPGELFF. DNA of the CDR3: TGTGCCAGCAGCTTAGCGCCGGGGGAGCTGTTTTTT.

The chain is built from TRBV29-1 and TRBJ2-1; 9 nucleotides align to TRBD2. The CDR3 length is 18 residues. Trimming at V came to 0 bases and at J to 6 bases, leaving 15 bases not matched to a gene. The germline gives CDR1 SQVTM, CDR2 ANQGSEA. This CDR3 reads CSVEDPAPTIAGVNEQFF. CDR3 DNA sequence: TGCAGCGTTGAAGATCCGGCCCCTACCATAGCGGGAGTCAATGAGCAGTTCTTC.

J is TRBJ1-2 and V is TRBV12-3 or TRBV12-4; 9 nucleotides line up with TRBD1. V lost 5 bases and J lost 8; bases outside the gene matches: 6. The CDR3 runs to 13 residues. The CDR3 DNA sequence: TGTGCCAGCAGTCCCGACAGGGGGAACGGCTACACCTTC. Translation: CASSPDRGNGYTF.

The V gene is TRBV27, the J gene TRBJ2-2, with D possibly TRBD1 on 5 matching bases. Germline assignment: CDR1 MNHEY and CDR2 SMNVEV (reference sequence). The CDR3 is 13 residues long. V lost 3 bases and J lost 6, with 8 bases in between. DNA for the CDR3: TGTGCCAGCAGTTTGACAGTACCCGGGGAGCTGTTTTTT. This codes for CASSLTVPGELFF.

The chain is built from TRBV6-5 and TRBJ1-2, with 9 bases fitting TRBD1. V lost 8 bases to trimming and J lost 4 bases; unmatched junction nucleotides: 2. This CDR3 contains 12 residues. Germline V gives CDR1 MNHEY, CDR2 SVGAGI. The CDR3 coding sequence is TGTGCCAGCCTGACAGGGGGCTATGGCTACACCTTC. It specifies CASLTGGYGYTF.

The chain couples TRBV29-1 to TRBJ1-1; the D gene is possibly TRBD1 (5 bases). The CDR3 is 12 residues long. The germline CDR1 and CDR2 sequences are SQVTM and ANQGSEA. Trimming stripped 7 bases from V and 5 bases from J, with 14 bases between. CDR3 coding DNA: TGCAGCGCCAATCAGGGAGTGACTGAAGCTTTCTTT. It specifies CSANQGVTEAFF.

The chain carries TRBV30 and TRBJ1-4; D perhaps matches TRBD1 (5 bases). CDR3 size: 14 residues. The V end lost 0 bases, the J end lost 4 bases, and 9 bases lay between the germline ends. Germline loops: CDR1 GTSNPN, CDR2 SVGIG (reference sequence). The CDR3 loop is CAWSVMGRNEKLFF. The CDR3 bases are TGTGCCTGGAGTGTAATGGGACGTAATGAAAAACTGTTTTTT.

The rearrangement links TRBV28 to TRBJ2-7; D call uncertain. The V end was cut by 5 bases, the J end by 3 bases, with 11 bases between. The CDR3 has 13 residues. CDR1 and CDR2 (germline): MDHEN, SYDVKM. The DNA for the CDR3 is TGTGCCAGCAGTCGTTCTAGGCGCTACGAGCAGTACTTC. Translation gives CASSRSRRYEQYF. Drawing the rest from reference TRBV28 and TRBJ2-7, the complete variable domain is DVKVTQSSRYLVKRTGEKVFLECVQDMDHENMFWYRQDPGLGLRLIYFSYDVKMKEKGDIPEGYSVSREKKERFSLILESASTNQTSMYLCASSRSRRYEQYFGPGTRLTVT.

This chain links TRBV6-5 with TRBJ2-1, with D uncertain. Germline V lookup: CDR1 MNHEY, CDR2 SVGAGI. V lost 7 bases and J 7 bases, leaving 8 bases between the germline ends. CDR3 length equals 11 residues. This CDR3 is CASIWGNEQFF. In DNA form, the CDR3 reads TGTGCCAGCATTTGGGGTAATGAGCAGTTCTTC.

The gene calls are TRBV11-2 and TRBJ2-6; D might be TRBD2 (7 bases). Between the trimmed V and J ends, which lost 5 bases and 0 bases, there was a span of 11 bases. In germline, CDR1 is SGHAT, CDR2 FQNNGV. The CDR3 consists of 16 residues. This CDR3 reads CASSLGGRSGANVLTF. The CDR3 DNA reads TGTGCCAGCAGCCTGGGGGGGCGCTCTGGGGCCAACGTCCTGACTTTC. The full variable domain, in which reference TRBV11-2 and TRBJ2-6 provide the parts outside the CDR3, is EAGVAQSPRYKIIEKRQSVAFWCNPISGHATLYWYQQILGQGPKLLIQFQNNGVVDDSQLPKDRFSAERLKGVDSTLKIQPAKLEDSAVYLCASSLGGRSGANVLTFGAGSRLTVL.

The genes are TRBV7-9 and TRBJ2-1; the match to TRBD2 covers 13 bases. The CDR3 length is 16 residues. In germline, CDR1 is SEHNR, CDR2 FQNEAQ (reference sequence). The V segment lost 1 base and the J segment 7 bases; nucleotides outside the gene matches: 4. The DNA for the CDR3 is TGTGCCAGCAGCTTAGTCGCGGGACTAGCGGGGAATGAGCAGTTCTTC. This codes for CASSLVAGLAGNEQFF.